This T cell receptor beta chain was sequenced in a study of response to subunit inactivated influenza vaccine (dated by TCRdb to the late 2010s). Some background on the complete study: To follow how T cells responded to a trivalent subunit inactivated influenza vaccine, the researchers relied on deep quantitative profiling of the T cell receptor repertoire. Overall study results and their limits: The authors proposed that each seasonal influenza vaccination may bring in only a limited number of new T cells.

This clonotype was seen a handful of times. It lacks a known antigen. A read error may explain this, as a much larger clone is one base away. The CDR3 starts with the cysteine, ends with the phenylalanine, and has 16 residues. Of all the DNA, just the CDR3 is kept, 48 bases in frame from base 1. From the germline V gene, CDR1 is LGHNA and CDR2 is YSLEER. The library came from RT-PCR. TCRdb records Illumina HiSeq 2500 as the sequencer. TCRdb reworked the public reads: Q25 trimming with fastp, MiXCR clone assembly, productive beta chains retained. Each CDR3 protein gets just one entry, which takes the most common genes and DNA from the rows behind it. For this sample the table gives 200,000 to 300,000 distinct CDR3 sequences, of which 10% to 15% were detected only once. The top ten clonotypes cover approximately 8.3% of the sample.

The sample consisted of non-naive T cells sorted from PBMCs, taken roughly 15 days before vaccination. The sample's cell subset or site label is to be understood as: memory T cell fraction. This TCR derives from a man aged 45 to 65 who received an inactivated influenza vaccine. Donor details come from another sample of the same person, matched by shared clones. The chain links TRBV4-3 with TRBJ2-7; the D gene is unclear. The CDR3: CASSQDSLTVSYEHYF. The DNA is as follows: TGCGCCAGCAGCCAAGATTCCCTGACCGTTTCCTACGAGCATTACTTC.